The entry below describes one T cell receptor (beta chain). The data derive from a study of beta chain features in type 1 diabetes. Study-wide background: Cell yields, gender and age were comparable in patients and healthy donors.

Sequencing targeted expressed TCRB transcripts, as all isolated RNA had been reverse transcribed. TCRdb's copy holds only in-frame clones and misses some; the assay was immunoSEQ multiplex PCR. Of some 330,000 clones listed, approximately 10% are singletons. V lost 0 bases, J lost 2 bases, and 12 bases lay in between. Per the germline V gene, CDR1 is GTSNPN and CDR2 is SVGIG (reference sequence). This CDR3 is built from 15 residues. This receptor was obtained from a woman under 40 in good health. This sequence joins TRBV30 and TRBJ2-3, with no clear D. Sequencing used naive CD4+ T cells from blood. The CDR3 region has the DNA TGTGCCTGGAGTGTAGCGAAATCCCTCACAGATACGCAGTATTTT. The encoded protein is CAWSVAKSLTDTQYF.